The entry that follows covers one T cell receptor (beta chain) sequence. These data belong to a study of T-cell reconstitution after alpha-beta-depleted transplantation in children. The CDR3 totals 13 residues. CDR1 MGHRA and CDR2 YSYEKL come from the germline V gene. Trimming removed 0 bases from V and 9 bases from J, with 11 bases in between. Preparation of the TCRbeta library used unique molecular identifiers. TCRdb re-derived calls from the PCR reads in MiXCR, one entry per CDR3 protein. The data hold under 75,000 distinct CDR3 sequences, with about a tenth observed a single time. The TCR sequence derives from a boy younger than 18 with acute myeloid leukemia, due to receive a stem cell transplant. Source: PBMCs, taken before TCRalphabeta/CD19-depleted stem cell transplant. The chain carries TRBV4-1 and TRBJ1-1; D unclear. CDR3 amino acids: CASSQDSAEKAFF. In nucleotides, the CDR3 is TGCGCCAGCAGCCAAGATTCAGCAGAAAAAGCTTTCTTT.